This passage covers 13 T cell receptor beta chains from one sample sequenced in a study of beta chain features in type 1 diabetes. Sequencing targeted expressed TCRB transcripts, as all isolated RNA had been reverse transcribed. The assay was immunoSEQ multiplex PCR, and TCRdb's table has in-frame clones only and misses some. The table has a few hundred thousand clones, around 12% seen once. Their target antigens are unknown. Points from the study as a whole: For Type 1 diabetes patients, all four CD4+ subsets carried TCRB CDR3s that were moderately but significantly shorter.

The sample comprised naive CD4+ T cells from blood. Every receptor here comes from a woman between 18 and 29 years old with type 1 diabetes.

This rearrangement joins TRBV29-1 to TRBJ2-5, with TRBD2 as a possible D gene (6 bases). V dropped 6 bases and J dropped 5 bases, with 13 bases sitting between them. From germline, CDR1 is SQVTM and CDR2 ANQGSEA. This CDR3 comprises 12 residues. Written as DNA, the CDR3 is TGCAGCGTGGGGAGAGGGAGGGAGACCCAGTACTTC. It codes for CSVGRGRETQYF.

The table lists this clone with a few counts. The CDR3 protein is CASSRGGYGYTF. As DNA, the CDR3 is TGCGCCAGCAGCCGAGGTGGCTATGGCTACACCTTC. This chain joins TRBV5-1 and TRBJ1-2; D remains unclear. From germline, CDR1 is SGHRS and CDR2 YFSETQ. Deletions cut 4 bases from V and 4 bases from J, with 8 bases between. The CDR3 has 12 amino acids.

The table lists this clone with a few counts. The chain combines TRBV28 with TRBJ1-5; D not certain. V was cut by 8 bases and J by 6 bases, with 11 bases left in between. CDR1 MDHEN and CDR2 SYDVKM come from the germline V gene. There are 12 residues in the CDR3. The CDR3 DNA reads TGTGCCAGCCGGACTCCCGGTCAGCCCCAGCATTTT. It yields the protein CASRTPGQPQHF.

This clone was counted only a few times. The V and J genes are TRBV28 and TRBJ2-1; 7 nucleotides match TRBD2. J was trimmed by 5 bases and V by 6 bases; bases with no gene match: 7. Germline V gene data show CDR1 as MDHEN and CDR2 as SYDVKM. The CDR3 extends over 14 amino acids. CDR3 protein: CASRSAGADNEQFF. CDR3 coding DNA: TGTGCCAGCAGATCGGCGGGAGCCGACAATGAGCAGTTCTTC.

This clone was seen a handful of times. The rearrangement uses TRBV28 and TRBJ2-4, with a weak D call TRBD1 (6 bases). V was clipped by 7 bases and J by 6 bases, with 16 bases between them. CDR1 MDHEN and CDR2 SYDVKM come from the germline V gene. This CDR3 is built from 14 residues. The CDR3 protein is CASNPFDRPNIQYF. CDR3 nucleotides: TGTGCCAGCAACCCCTTTGACAGGCCAAACATTCAGTACTTC.

This clone occurred a few times. The chain has TRBV5-6 and TRBJ1-6; no reliable D call. The V and J ends lost 4 bases and 9 bases respectively, with 14 bases between them. Germline lookup yields CDR1 SGHDT and CDR2 YYEEEE. This CDR3 is built from 14 residues. The CDR3 region has the DNA TGTGCCAGCAGCGGAGCCATAGAGCGTTCACCCCTCCACTTT. Translation: CASSGAIERSPLHF.

V gene TRBV19 combines with J gene TRBJ1-5; 9 bases are shared with TRBD1. The CDR3 is made up of 17 amino acids. Germline CDR1 LNHDA, CDR2 SQIVND (reference sequence). V gave up 3 bases and J gave up 0 bases; unmatched junction bases: 6. CDR3 nucleotide sequence: TGTGCCAGTAGTATTGGGACAGGGCCTTATAGCAATCAGCCCCAGCATTTT. Its protein is CASSIGTGPYSNQPQHF.

The V gene is TRBV10-3, the J gene TRBJ2-1; 8 bases are a match to TRBD2. This CDR3 has 16 residues. With 0 bases clipped from V and 9 bases from J, the junction kept 10 bases outside the gene matches. Germline CDR1 and CDR2: ENHRY and SYGVKD. The CDR3 sequence is CAISESSGTIKSEQFF. The CDR3 coding sequence is TGTGCCATCAGTGAGTCTAGCGGGACGATTAAATCTGAGCAGTTCTTC.

This clone was detected a few times. This chain connects TRBV30 to TRBJ1-1, with 7 bases aligning to TRBD1. J was trimmed by 0 bases and V by 4 bases; bases with no gene match: 5. The germline gives CDR1 GTSNPN, CDR2 SVGIG (reference sequence). The CDR3 is made up of 14 amino acids. DNA for the CDR3: TGTGCCTGGACTAAGGGGGCTATGAACACTGAAGCTTTCTTT. Its protein product is CAWTKGAMNTEAFF. Using reference TRBV30 and TRBJ1-1 for the parts outside the CDR3, the full variable domain is SQTIHQWPATLVQPVGSPLSLECTVEGTSNPNLYWYRQAAGRGLQLLFYSVGIGQISSEVPQNLSASRPQDRQFILSSKKLLLSDSGFYLCAWTKGAMNTEAFFGQGTRLTVV.

This sequence joins TRBV10-3 and TRBJ2-1, with a weak D call TRBD2 (5 bases). The germline gives CDR1 ENHRY, CDR2 SYGVKD. The CDR3 is 14 amino acids. The germline V and J ends were trimmed by 3 bases and 9 bases, with 15 bases remaining between them. The CDR3 coding sequence is TGTGCCATCAGTGACGAGTCTAGCTGGGGTGAGCAGTTCTTC. It specifies CAISDESSWGEQFF.

The chain has TRBV2 and TRBJ2-6; D unresolved. V was clipped by 3 bases and J by 0 bases, with 3 bases between them. The germline CDR1 and CDR2 sequences are SNHLY and FYNNEI. CDR3 size: 14 residues. CDR3 nucleotides: TGTGCCAGCAGTGACATCTCTGGGGCCAACGTCCTGACTTTC. Translation: CASSDISGANVLTF.

The gene calls are TRBV12-2 and TRBJ1-2; the table assigns TRBD1, which was not confirmed against the DNA. TRBV12-2 is an annotated pseudogene. The CDR3 extends over 13 amino acids. DNA for the CDR3: TGTGCAAGTCGCTCCCAGGGTCCCTATGGCTACACCTTC. Amino acid sequence: CASRSQGPYGYTF.

V usage is TRBV15 and J usage is TRBJ2-5; 12 bases match TRBD2. The junction had 9 bases not matched to a gene; V was cut back by 0 bases and J by 4 bases. The CDR3 has 18 amino acids. Germline loops: CDR1 LNHNV, CDR2 YYDKDF (reference sequence). The chain's CDR3 is CATSRDHLAGGSSETQYF. The CDR3 nucleotides read TGTGCCACCAGCAGAGATCACCTAGCGGGGGGGTCGTCAGAGACCCAGTACTTC.